This T cell receptor (beta chain) was observed in a study of T cell changes during pregnancy in multiple sclerosis (dated by TCRdb to about 2019). A note on the overall study: Changes in the T cell repertoire over the course of pregnancy were examined in this study in women with multiple sclerosis.

Libraries were made using the immunoSEQ multiplex PCR assay. This is the immuneACCESS table as TCRdb keeps it, with only in-frame sequences that have V and J called. A part of the clones is gone; compared with another copy, unresolved V genes explain less than half, and the rest is unexplained. Here the sample has about 56,000 clones; approximately 89% occur a single time. The biggest ten clones account for under 2% of the sample. As to this clone: Its target antigen remains unknown. Base qualities are not provided; no much larger clone lies one nucleotide away.

Measured from the cysteine to the phenylalanine, the CDR3 is 14 residues long. Left in the record is the CDR3 DNA by itself, 42 bases read in frame from the first base. Trimming at the junction amounts to 4 bases on V and 1 base on J, and the germline ends lie 13 bases apart. The germline V gene sets CDR1 to SQVTM and CDR2 to ANQGSEA. The chain was built from TRBV29-1 and TRBJ1-1, with the D gene not confidently named. The receptor was derived from a female donor with multiple sclerosis, enrolled in a pregnancy study. The sample here was peripheral blood, taken after pregnancy. The CDR3 protein sequence reads: CSVVLAGWNTEAFF. The DNA sequence is as follows: TGCAGCGTTGTCCTCGCGGGCTGGAACACTGAAGCTTTCTTT. Outside the CDR3, residues come from the reference TRBV29-1 and TRBJ1-1 proteins, so the full variable domain is: SAVISQKPSRDICQRGTSLTIQCQVDSQVTMMFWYRQQPGQSLTLIATANQGSEATYESGFVIDKFPISRPNLTFSTLTVSNMSPEDSSIYLCSVVLAGWNTEAFFGQGTRLTVV.